Shown below are 5 T cell receptor beta chains from a single sample sequenced in a study of post-analysis software for immune sequencing data. Every TCR beta cDNA library bore unique molecular identifiers. TCRdb recomputed calls from the PCR reads with MiXCR, one row per CDR3 protein. The sample yields around 500,000 distinct CDR3 sequences, approximately 31% seen once. Study results and limitations: Controls had lower frequencies than patients of about 5 TRBV segments, which included TRBV5-6, TRBV5-1 and TRBV20-1.

No antigen has been identified for these receptors. Sequences were obtained from blood. The receptors originated from a girl under 18 with multiple sclerosis.

This clonotype was picked up a small number of times. The V gene is TRBV20-1, the J gene TRBJ2-5, with 9 bases matching TRBD1. Looked up from germline, CDR1 is DFQATT and CDR2 is SNEGSKA (reference sequence). The trim removed 0 bases at V and 1 base at J, leaving 3 bases unmatched. This CDR3 region has 15 residues. The CDR3 nucleotides are TGCAGTGCTAGAGATGCACAGGGGGCCCAAGAGACCCAGTACTTC. Translated, it gives CSARDAQGAQETQYF.

This clonotype was detected only a few times. The chain couples TRBV2 to TRBJ2-3, with TRBD2 identical over 7 bases. Germline V CDR1 and CDR2: SNHLY, FYNNEI. With 4 bases clipped from V and 0 bases from J, the junction kept 1 base outside the gene matches. The CDR3 is made up of 14 amino acids. CDR3 loop: CASSASGSTDTQYF. The DNA of the CDR3 is TGTGCCAGCAGTGCTAGCGGTAGCACAGATACGCAGTATTTT. The whole variable domain, filled in from reference TRBV2 and TRBJ2-3, reads EPEVTQTPSHQVTQMGQEVILRCVPISNHLYFYWYRQILGQKVEFLVSFYNNEISEKSEIFDDQFSVERPDGSNFTLKIRSTKLEDSAMYFCASSASGSTDTQYFGPGTRLTVL.

V gene TRBV12-3 or TRBV12-4 combines with J gene TRBJ1-2; D ambiguous. V was pared by 2 bases and J by 5 bases, with 15 bases between. The length of the CDR3 is 15 residues. CDR3 DNA sequence: TGTGCCAGCAGTTTACGTTCGGCAGGCTTATATGGCTACACCTTC. Its protein product is CASSLRSAGLYGYTF.

This clonotype was seen only a few times. For the CDR3, the DNA is TGTGCCAGCAAGGGCGTCCCCGGGGCCAACGTCCTGACTTTC. This translates into CASKGVPGANVLTF. V usage is TRBV6-1 and J usage is TRBJ2-6; no clear D. CDR1 is MNHNS, CDR2 SASEGT, per germline. The CDR3 runs to 14 residues. Deletions cut 7 bases from V and 4 bases from J, with 11 bases between.

This chain uses TRBV7-9 with TRBJ1-2; 9 nucleotides align to TRBD1. This CDR3 comprises 15 residues. Germline lookup yields CDR1 SEHNR and CDR2 FQNEAQ (reference sequence). The V segment lost 4 bases and the J segment 4 bases; nucleotides outside the gene matches: 7. CDR3 loop: CASSSWDREVYGYTF. The CDR3 DNA follows: TGTGCCAGCAGCTCGTGGGACAGGGAAGTCTATGGCTACACCTTC.